The entry below gives a single TCR beta chain sequence along with its context. Preparation of the TCRbeta library was carried out with unique molecular identifiers. MiXCR, applied by TCRdb to the PCR reads, yields one record per CDR3 protein. The table lists hundreds of thousands of distinct CDR3 sequences, 12% of them singletons. Deletions cut 6 bases from V and 5 bases from J, with 22 bases between. Looked up from germline, CDR1 is LNHDA and CDR2 is SQIVND (reference sequence). The CDR3 extends over 16 amino acids. The data are from a study of T-cell reconstitution after alpha-beta-depleted transplantation in children.

The receptor was derived from a human donor who donated a stem cell graft to a child with acute lymphoblastic leukemia. Sequenced material: PBMCs from the stem cell graft donor, taken from the stem cell graft. The chain combines TRBV19 with TRBJ1-1; D is undetermined. The CDR3 loop reads CASSPGPREIWTEAFF. In DNA form, the CDR3 reads TGTGCCAGTAGCCCCGGGCCACGGGAGATTTGGACTGAAGCTTTCTTT.